Sequencing of this T cell receptor beta chain was carried out in a study of cytomegalovirus exposure and HLA in healthy donors. The wider study: Later, an analysis reported that the 110 or so validation repertoires had used the same platform as the approximately 680 first-cohort repertoires. Overall study results and limits: Across donors, most TCRs were seen rarely, yet some public ones were widespread. The finding came from a later analysis; first-cohort TCR clusters tended to co-occur in the 95 to 150 validation repertoires.

Germline CDR1 is MNHNS and CDR2 is SASEGT. Trimming shortened V by 7 bases and J by 5 bases, and 18 bases separated the two germline ends. The CDR3 contains 14 residues. Generated by immunoSEQ multiplex PCR, the TCRdb table keeps only in-frame clones and is missing some. This table has 150,000 or so clones, 80% to 85% appearing once. Concerning this clone itself: No antigen is known for it.

The sequence came from a man aged 25-45 years in good health and CMV-seropositive. The sample taken for sequencing was PBMCs. The chain combines TRBV6-1 with TRBJ2-7, with D possibly matching TRBD2 (6 bases). The CDR3 region is CASIYGREGDEQYF. CDR3 nucleotides: TGTGCCAGCATTTACGGGAGAGAGGGTGACGAGCAGTACTTC.